The 24 T cell receptor beta chains listed next were all sequenced from one sample in a study of blood T cell repertoires in COVID-19. Profiling relied on immunoSEQ multiplex PCR, and the TCRdb table lists in-frame clones only, not all of them. The sample gives 210,000 or so clones, over 75% of which show up once; 4.3% is in the top ten. The sequenced sample consisted of PBMCs or T cells enriched from blood (not recorded which). The receptors come from a man aged 30-40 years with acute COVID-19.

The rearrangement links TRBV10-3 to TRBJ1-5, with a weak D call TRBD1 (5 bases). CDR1 is ENHRY, CDR2 SYGVKD, per germline. V was cut by 0 bases and J by 4 bases, with 7 bases left in between. The CDR3 is made up of 14 amino acids. The chain's CDR3 is CAISESQANQPQHF. The CDR3, as DNA: TGTGCCATCAGTGAGTCACAGGCTAATCAGCCCCAGCATTTT.

Comment on this clone: Other DNA variants within this sample encode the same CDR3. This chain joins TRBV11-2 and TRBJ1-3; 8 nucleotides align to TRBD1. Germline assignment: CDR1 SGHAT and CDR2 FQNNGV. Trimming at V came to 3 bases and at J to 3 bases, leaving 1 base not matched to a gene. This CDR3 comprises 14 residues. The CDR3 here is CASSLGTGGNTIYF. The CDR3 region has the DNA TGTGCCAGCAGCTTGGGGACAGGTGGAAACACCATATATTTT. The full variable domain, its missing parts supplied by reference TRBV11-2 and TRBJ1-3, is EAGVAQSPRYKIIEKRQSVAFWCNPISGHATLYWYQQILGQGPKLLIQFQNNGVVDDSQLPKDRFSAERLKGVDSTLKIQPAKLEDSAVYLCASSLGTGGNTIYFGEGSWLTVV.

This clone turned up a few times. J is TRBJ2-4 and V is TRBV10-3, with 10 bases aligning to TRBD2. Germline V lookup: CDR1 ENHRY, CDR2 SYGVKD. This CDR3 spans 17 amino acids. The ends lost 1 base at V and 4 bases at J; junction bases unmatched: 7. CDR3 residues: CAISEFSGGVGKNIQYF. CDR3 sequence (DNA): TGTGCCATCAGTGAGTTCAGCGGGGGGGTCGGAAAAAACATTCAGTACTTC.

This chain joins TRBV29-1 and TRBJ1-3, with 9 bases lining up with TRBD1. The germline gives CDR1 SQVTM, CDR2 ANQGSEA. The CDR3 has 13 amino acids. With V trimmed by 6 bases and J by 2 bases, 2 bases remained unmatched. CDR3 loop: CSVQGATGNTIYF. The DNA of the CDR3 is TGCAGCGTACAGGGGGCGACTGGAAACACCATATATTTT.

V is TRBV14 and J is TRBJ1-3; no firm D call. The CDR3 is 15 residues long. V dropped 1 base and J dropped 3 bases, with 10 bases sitting between them. Germline CDR1 and CDR2: SGHDN and FVKESK. CDR3 coding DNA: TGTGCCAGCAGCCAAGGGCGGGGATTTGGAAACACCATATATTTT. Its protein is CASSQGRGFGNTIYF.

V gene TRBV27 combines with J gene TRBJ2-4, with D maybe TRBD2 (5 bases). V was cut by 5 bases and J by 0 bases, with 11 bases left in between. Germline loops: CDR1 MNHEY, CDR2 SMNVEV (reference sequence). This CDR3 has 15 amino acids. In nucleotides, the CDR3 is TGTGCCAGCAGTATTCGAGAGGGAGCCAAAAACATTCAGTACTTC. Its translation: CASSIREGAKNIQYF.

The chain recombines TRBV30 with TRBJ2-5; D perhaps matches TRBD2 (7 bases). Germline V lookup: CDR1 GTSNPN, CDR2 SVGIG (reference sequence). Trimming took off 5 bases at V and 4 bases at J, with 23 bases between the two ends. The CDR3 runs to 16 residues. The CDR3 here is CAWAGSRGGGGETQYF. The CDR3 DNA is TGTGCCTGGGCAGGGAGCCGCGGCGGGGGCGGAGAGACCCAGTACTTC.

The gene calls are TRBV20-1 and TRBJ1-1; D ambiguous. Looked up from germline, CDR1 is DFQATT and CDR2 is SNEGSKA (reference sequence). V lost 3 bases and J 5 bases, leaving 7 bases between the germline ends. The CDR3 has 11 amino acids. The CDR3 region is CSASSPTEAFF. CDR3 sequence (DNA): TGCAGTGCTAGCAGTCCGACTGAAGCTTTCTTT.

The gene calls are TRBV4-2 and TRBJ1-2; D gene ambiguous. Germline V lookup: CDR1 LGHNA, CDR2 YNFKEQ. The length of the CDR3 is 12 residues. V was clipped by 1 base and J by 3 bases, with 3 bases between them. The CDR3 nucleotides are TGTGCCAGCAGCCAAGGAGACTATGGCTACACCTTC. This encodes CASSQGDYGYTF.

This chain connects TRBV19 to TRBJ2-1; D is possibly TRBD2 (6 bases). This CDR3 region has 15 residues. V lost 8 bases and J 2 bases, leaving 16 bases between the germline ends. Germline lookup yields CDR1 LNHDA and CDR2 SQIVND (reference sequence). CDR3 DNA: TGTGCCAGTGGCCACAACGGGGGTGCCTACAATGAGCAGTTCTTC. Amino acid sequence: CASGHNGGAYNEQFF.

The chain carries TRBV7-9 and TRBJ2-5; TRBD2 matches at 11 bases. CDR3 length: 15 amino acids. The V gene end was trimmed by 3 bases and the J gene end by 5 bases; junction bases not matched to a gene: 5. The germline gives CDR1 SEHNR, CDR2 FQNEAQ (reference sequence). This CDR3 is CASSFVAGGSETQYF. The CDR3 bases are TGTGCCAGCAGCTTTGTAGCGGGGGGGTCGGAGACCCAGTACTTC.

The chain uses TRBV24-1 and TRBJ2-2, with TRBD1 as a possible D gene (5 bases). The CDR3 runs to 13 residues. Germline CDR1 is KGHDR and CDR2 is SFDVKD. V was clipped by 7 bases and J by 2 bases, with 7 bases between them. This CDR3 is CATSDRNTGELFF. In nucleotides, the CDR3 is TGTGCCACCAGCGACAGAAACACCGGGGAGCTGTTTTTT.

The J gene is TRBJ1-5, the V gene TRBV18; D unclear. Trimming took off 2 bases at V and 4 bases at J, with 6 bases between the two ends. The CDR3 length is 13 residues. Germline lookup yields CDR1 KGHSH and CDR2 LQKENI. The CDR3 region has the DNA TGTGCCAGCTCACCAGGACTAAATCAGCCCCAGCATTTT. This sequence encodes CASSPGLNQPQHF.

This rearrangement joins TRBV28 to TRBJ1-1, with 10 positions matching TRBD1. Germline CDR1 and CDR2: MDHEN and SYDVKM. This CDR3 is 14 amino acids long. J lost 6 bases, V lost 7 bases, and 8 bases had no gene match. The CDR3 DNA sequence: TGTGCCAGCAAGACAGGGGGCAATAACGCTGAAGCTTTCTTT. Translating it yields CASKTGGNNAEAFF.

V gene TRBV12-3 or TRBV12-4 combines with J gene TRBJ2-1; TRBD1 matches at 9 bases. The CDR3 extends over 13 amino acids. V lost 5 bases and J lost 7; bases outside the gene matches: 3. CDR3 protein: CASSGTGWNEQFF. The CDR3 nucleotides read TGTGCCAGCAGTGGGACAGGGTGGAATGAGCAGTTCTTC.

CDR3 nucleotides: TGTGCCATCGCCAGGCAGGGCCAGGACGAGCAGTACTTC. Protein sequence: CAIARQGQDEQYF. V is TRBV10-3 and J is TRBJ2-7, with D tentatively TRBD1 (5 bases). Germline CDR1 and CDR2: ENHRY and SYGVKD. V lost 8 bases and J 5 bases, leaving 16 bases between the germline ends. CDR3 length equals 13 residues.

The chain links TRBV7-9 to TRBJ2-5, with 8 positions matching TRBD2. V shed 5 bases, J shed 5 bases, and the junction held 10 bases outside the gene matches. The CDR3 runs 15 residues. The germline gives CDR1 SEHNR, CDR2 FQNEAQ (reference sequence). The CDR3: CASSPTGSGGETQYF. The CDR3 nucleotides read TGTGCCAGCAGCCCGACCGGATCGGGAGGGGAGACCCAGTACTTC. The full variable domain, completed using reference TRBV7-9 and TRBJ2-5, is DTGVSQNPRHKITKRGQNVTFRCDPISEHNRLYWYRQTLGQGPEFLTYFQNEAQLEKSRLLSDRFSAERPKGSFSTLEIQRTEQGDSAMYLCASSPTGSGGETQYFGPGTRLLVL.

This clone was seen only once. The rearrangement uses TRBV5-1 and TRBJ2-1; 9 positions agree with TRBD2. The CDR3 is 17 amino acids. The ends lost 0 bases at V and 4 bases at J; junction bases unmatched: 8. Germline CDR1 is SGHRS and CDR2 is YFSETQ. CDR3 in DNA: TGCGCCAGCAGCTTGGCCGTCGGGCGGGGGGGTTACAATGAGCAGTTCTTC. Residues: CASSLAVGRGGYNEQFF. Drawing the rest from reference TRBV5-1 and TRBJ2-1, the complete variable domain is KAGVTQTPRYLIKTRGQQVTLSCSPISGHRSVSWYQQTPGQGLQFLFEYFSETQRNKGNFPGRFSGRQFSNSRSEMNVSTLELGDSALYLCASSLAVGRGGYNEQFFGPGTRLTVL.

This chain joins TRBV6-1 and TRBJ1-5, with D tentatively TRBD1 (6 bases). The V end lost 3 bases, the J end lost 0 bases, and 6 bases lay between the germline ends. The CDR3 totals 14 residues. Germline-derived CDR1 and CDR2 are MNHNS and SASEGT. This CDR3 is CASSEDSSNQPQHF. In DNA form, the CDR3 reads TGTGCCAGCAGTGAGGACAGTAGCAATCAGCCCCAGCATTTT.

The J gene is TRBJ2-3, the V gene TRBV7-2; D is possibly TRBD2 (5 bases). The CDR3 contains 15 residues. The germline V gene encodes CDR1 SGHTA and CDR2 FQGNSA. V lost 1 base and J lost 2, with 10 bases in between. The chain's CDR3 is CASSLVRGNTDTQYF. CDR3 bases: TGTGCCAGCAGCTTAGTCCGGGGAAACACAGATACGCAGTATTTT. The full variable domain, rest sourced from reference TRBV7-2 and TRBJ2-3, is GAGVSQSPSNKVTEKGKDVELRCDPISGHTALYWYRQSLGQGLEFLIYFQGNSAPDKSGLPSDRFSAERTGGSVSTLTIQRTQQEDSAVYLCASSLVRGNTDTQYFGPGTRLTVL.

The J gene is TRBJ2-3, the V gene TRBV9, with TRBD2 matching over 7 bases. Losses at the gene ends were 4 bases for V and 1 base for J; bases not matched to a gene: 9. Germline CDR1 SGDLS, CDR2 YYNGEE. This CDR3 is built from 16 residues. In nucleotides, the CDR3 is TGTGCCAGCAGCCCAGGGTCGAGCGGGGGCACAGATACGCAGTATTTT. Amino acids: CASSPGSSGGTDTQYF.

The chain recombines TRBV5-1 with TRBJ1-1; no definite D call. The CDR3 loop spans 13 amino acids. Germline CDR1 SGHRS, CDR2 YFSETQ. V was trimmed by 2 bases and J by 3 bases, leaving 8 bases between them. CDR3 loop: CASSFVRDTEAFF. CDR3 DNA sequence: TGCGCCAGCAGCTTCGTCCGAGACACTGAAGCTTTCTTT.

The rearrangement links TRBV7-9 to TRBJ2-5, with a weak D call TRBD2 (5 bases). Per the germline V gene, CDR1 is SEHNR and CDR2 is FQNEAQ (reference sequence). Trimming removed 1 base at V and 5 bases at J, with 8 bases between. The CDR3 totals 13 residues. CDR3 sequence reads: CASSLDGVETQYF. Written as DNA, the CDR3 is TGTGCCAGCAGCTTAGACGGGGTGGAGACCCAGTACTTC. Using reference TRBV7-9 and TRBJ2-5 for the parts outside the CDR3, the full variable domain is DTGVSQNPRHKITKRGQNVTFRCDPISEHNRLYWYRQTLGQGPEFLTYFQNEAQLEKSRLLSDRFSAERPKGSFSTLEIQRTEQGDSAMYLCASSLDGVETQYFGPGTRLLVL.

This chain uses TRBV5-4 with TRBJ2-3; D not resolved. Germline V gene data show CDR1 as SGHNT and CDR2 as YYREEE (reference sequence). This CDR3 is built from 16 residues. Trimming stripped 0 bases from V and 2 bases from J, with 13 bases between. CDR3 sequence reads: CASSLGLDPITDTQYF. The CDR3 nucleotides read TGTGCCAGCAGCTTGGGACTGGATCCGATCACAGATACGCAGTATTTT.